The present T cell receptor beta chain was sequenced within a study of CD8+ T cells in alopecia areata (dated by TCRdb to the late 2010s). For context, the study as a whole: The treated patients took part in an open-label pilot trial in which moderate-to-severe alopecia areata was treated with oral tofacitinib at 5 to 10 mg twice daily. On the human side, TCRbeta sequencing was run on scalp tissue and on sorted CD4+ and CD8+ peripheral blood T cells from healthy controls and from alopecia areata patients with either patchy or totalis/universalis disease. RNA was obtained with the PAXgene miRNA kit for fixed scalp, the miRNeasy kit for PBMCs, and the RNeasy kit for mouse skin. Biopsies were taken from tofacitinib-treated patients at baseline and again at 4 and 24 weeks into treatment, and several of those patients also had a later scalp biopsy. Amplification of TCRbeta CDR3 regions was done by immunoSEQ multiplex PCR using 35 Vbeta forward primers and 13 Jbeta reverse primers. Patients received tofacitinib for 6 to 18 months and were then followed off drug for 6 months to check for delayed response and recurrence. High-throughput TCRbeta sequencing was used to examine T cell clonal expansion in alopecia areata in both the C3H/HeJ mouse model and human patients. Scalp clonality was compared across normal scalp (n=4), patchy alopecia areata scalp (n=8), and alopecia totalis/universalis scalp (n=8).

The time point label on this specimen signifies: baseline before oral tofacitinib. Peripheral blood and lesional scalp punch biopsies were obtained from patients with alopecia areata. PBMCs were separated by density centrifugation and stained for CD3, CD4 and CD8, after which CD4+ and CD8+ T cells were sorted on a FACSAria. Of note for this clone: What antigen it recognizes has not been identified. No per-base quality is available; no much larger clone lies one base away. The sample contains more than one DNA sequence encoding this CDR3.

What the study reported, not specific to this receptor: Unlike mouse skin, which is dominated by gammadelta T cells, normal human skin has resident alphabeta T cells that are also sequenced, and this complicates analysis of the scalp TCR repertoire. Shared TCR sequences between patients were less evident than in mice, which may be partly attributable to HLA diversity in the patient population. Compared with normal scalp, lesional scalp, particularly in alopecia totalis/universalis, had higher clonality and more expanded CD8+ clones, which suggests antigenic drive.

Libraries were constructed by the immunoSEQ multiplex PCR assay. RNA was extracted from all samples and reverse transcribed into cDNA, which served as template for TCR sequencing. First-strand cDNA was synthesized with SuperScript III using a 2:1 mix of oligo-dT and random hexamers. A synthetic immune receptor repertoire was used to assess amplification bias, and residual bias was removed computationally. The authors' analysis ran thus. Raw reads were preprocessed to remove errors, and CDR3 was defined by IMGT conventions from the conserved cysteine to phenylalanine. To get clonality, Shannon entropy was normalized by log2 of the number of productive unique TCRs and the result was subtracted from 1. Whether each scalp clone was CD4 or CD8 was inferred by checking scalp TCRbeta sequences against the CD4 and CD8 repertoires from sorted blood. TCRdb retrieved this table from immuneACCESS and kept in-frame rearrangements only. Not all clones are present; in checked studies, unresolved V genes account for under half, and no reason is known for the remainder. From that table come the V and J calls and clone size; the DNA was used to work out D and trimming. Here the sample has about 130,000 clones; around 49% occur a single time. 15% to 20% of the sample comes from the top ten.

The CDR3 contains 13 residues, cysteine and phenylalanine counted. Only the CDR3 region is kept as DNA, spanning 39 bases read in frame from base 1. CDR1 MNHEY and CDR2 SMNVEV were looked up in the germline V gene (reference sequence). At the junction V is shortened by 5 bases and J by 1 base, with 8 bases in between. This material consisted of CD8+ T cells sorted from blood, taken at week 0. The clonotype was recovered from a human donor with alopecia areata. The sequence links TRBV27 to TRBJ1-1; the D gene cannot be resolved reliably. The nucleotides are TGTGCCAGCAGTCTTGGCAGGAACACTGAAGCTTTCTTT. This encodes CASSLGRNTEAFF.